The clone carrying this TCR beta chain showed up just a few times. Its matching antigen is unknown. The data belong to a study of blood T cells in healthy people across ages. Findings and limits, study-wide: There was a strong correlation between TCR beta diversity and naive T cell percentage. Comparison with aged donors showed that long-lived donors had more naive CD4+ cells and higher diversity. Older individuals had lower TCR beta diversity per million T cells (the decline was roughly linear). There was no known CMV status for donors, so expanded clonotype changes were possibly confounded.

A second PCR of about 7 to 12 cycles used a sample-barcoded 5' primer and a J-beta primer mix. TCRdb re-called the 5' RACE reads with MiXCR, one entry per CDR3 protein. The data contain 500,000 to 600,000 distinct CDR3 sequences, 27% of them singletons. The ends were cut back, 5 bases at V and 6 bases at J, with 15 bases in the middle. There are 13 residues in the CDR3. Germline CDR1 reads DFQATT; CDR2 reads SNEGSKA (reference sequence). The chain combines TRBV20-1 with TRBJ2-3; weak D call: TRBD2 (5 bases). Sequencing was carried out using blood. The receptor comes from a woman in her sixties or seventies in good health. The CDR3 DNA sequence: TGCAGTGCTCCCCGGACTTCCCAGGATACGCAGTATTTT. Translation gives CSAPRTSQDTQYF.